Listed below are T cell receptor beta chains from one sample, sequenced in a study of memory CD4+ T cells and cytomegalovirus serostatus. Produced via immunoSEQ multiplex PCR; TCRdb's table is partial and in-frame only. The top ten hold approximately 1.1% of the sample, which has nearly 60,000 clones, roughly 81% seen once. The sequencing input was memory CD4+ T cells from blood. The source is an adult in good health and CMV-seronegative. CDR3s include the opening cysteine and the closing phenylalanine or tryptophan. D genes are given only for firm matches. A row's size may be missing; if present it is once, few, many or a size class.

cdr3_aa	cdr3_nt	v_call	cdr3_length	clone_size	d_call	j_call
CASSLESAARGAEAFF	TGTGCCAGCAGCTTAGAGTCTGCCGCCAGAGGGGCTGAAGCTTTCTTT	TRBV7-8	16	once	NA	TRBJ1-1
CASSLVALNTEAFF	TGTGCCAGCAGCCTCGTCGCCCTGAACACTGAAGCTTTCTTT	TRBV14	14	NA	NA	TRBJ1-1
CASSSTGTGLREQYF	TGTGCCAGCAGCTCAACCGGGACAGGGCTTCGGGAGCAGTACTTC	TRBV11-3	15	NA	TRBD1	TRBJ2-7
CASRGLYEQYF	TGTGCCAGCAGGGGGTTATACGAGCAGTACTTC	TRBV28	11	NA	NA	TRBJ2-7
CASSLVVLNTEAFF	TGTGCCAGCAGCTTAGTTGTCTTGAACACTGAAGCTTTCTTT	TRBV7-9	14	NA	NA	TRBJ1-1
CASSQDKRSSGANVLTF	TGCGCCAGCAGCCAAGATAAAAGGTCTTCAGGGGCCAACGTCCTGACTTTC	TRBV4-3	17	NA	NA	TRBJ2-6
CASSRRANSYNEQFF	TGTGCCAGCAGCCGAAGGGCTAACTCCTACAATGAGCAGTTCTTC	TRBV11-3	15	NA	NA	TRBJ2-1
CASRYRATYNEQFF	TGTGCCAGCAGGTACAGGGCAACCTACAATGAGCAGTTCTTC	TRBV28	14	few	NA	TRBJ2-1
CAWNRDLNQPQHF	TGTGCCTGGAACAGAGACCTCAATCAGCCCCAGCATTTT	TRBV30	13	NA	NA	TRBJ1-5
CASSLLGPNQPQHF	TGTGCCAGCAGTTTATTGGGGCCCAATCAGCCCCAGCATTTT	TRBV28	14	NA	NA	TRBJ1-5
CASRPKGTGRAGANVLTF	TGTGCCAGCAGGCCGAAGGGGACAGGGAGAGCTGGGGCCAACGTCCTGACTTTC	TRBV11-2	18	NA	TRBD1	TRBJ2-6
CASYSNVMTGELFF	TGTGCCAGTTACTCAAACGTTATGACCGGGGAGCTGTTTTTT	TRBV18	14	NA	NA	TRBJ2-2
CASSFGAWGGYTF	TGTGCCAGCAGTTTCGGGGCCTGGGGAGGCTACACCTTC	TRBV27	13	NA	NA	TRBJ1-2
CASSPPGQGLEKLFF	TGTGCCAGCAGCCCTCCGGGACAGGGCTTAGAAAAACTGTTTTTT	TRBV7-9	15	NA	TRBD1	TRBJ1-4
CASSARQGGNTEAFF	TGTGCCAGCAGTGCCCGACAGGGCGGGAACACTGAAGCTTTCTTT	TRBV6-1	15	NA	TRBD1	TRBJ1-1
CASSGTDQPQHF	TGTGCCAGCAGCGGGACAGATCAGCCCCAGCATTTT	TRBV2	12	NA	TRBD1	TRBJ1-5
CASSGRTGVAYEQYF	TGCGCCAGCAGCGGACGGACAGGGGTGGCGTACGAGCAGTACTTC	TRBV5-1	15	NA	TRBD1	TRBJ2-7
CASSAEVSNQPQHF	TGTGCCAGCAGTGCTGAAGTATCAAATCAGCCCCAGCATTTT	TRBV6-1	14	few	NA	TRBJ1-5
CASSTSRDYEQFF	TGCGCCAGCAGTACGTCCAGGGACTATGAGCAGTTCTTC	TRBV5-1	13	few	NA	TRBJ2-1
CAWGFKSGHQSGNQPQHF	TGTGCCTGGGGGTTTAAATCGGGACACCAGAGTGGCAATCAGCCCCAGCATTTT	TRBV30	18	medium-sized	NA	TRBJ1-5
CASTLGQGRSQPQHF	TGTGCCAGCACCCTAGGACAGGGGCGAAGTCAGCCCCAGCATTTT	TRBV28	15	NA	TRBD1	TRBJ1-5
CASSVLAGGRSDEQFF	TGTGCCAGCAGCGTCCTAGCGGGAGGGCGTAGTGATGAGCAGTTCTTC	TRBV7-9	16	NA	TRBD2	TRBJ2-1
CASSLAAGAVEAFF	TGTGCCAGCAGCTTAGCCGCAGGGGCGGTTGAAGCTTTCTTT	TRBV7-9	14	NA	NA	TRBJ1-1
CASSTQGPNQPQHF	TGTGCCAGCTCAACACAGGGGCCTAATCAGCCCCAGCATTTT	TRBV18	14	few	TRBD1	TRBJ1-5
CASSISSGGGVDTQYF	TGTGCCAGCAGTATCTCTAGCGGTGGGGGGGTAGATACGCAGTATTTT	TRBV28	16	NA	TRBD2	TRBJ2-3
CASSFALRRSGNTIYF	TGTGCCAGCAGTTTCGCCCTAAGGAGATCTGGAAACACCATATATTTT	TRBV28	16	NA	NA	TRBJ1-3